These T cell receptor beta chains were read from a single sample in a study of CD8+CD57+ T cells in acquired aplastic anemia. TCRdb reprocessed the reads via MiXCR and lists one record per CDR3 protein. This sample has 150,000 to 200,000 distinct CDR3 sequences, with around 66% found just once. Sequencing was done on a sample of sorted CD4+, CD8+, or CD8+CD57+ T cells (not recorded which) from PBMCs. The receptors were gathered from a human donor with severe aplastic anemia or a healthy control (not recorded which). Each CDR3 is given with its conserved first and last residue. A D gene is named only where the DNA matches it firmly. Where a row states a size, it is once, few, many or the class of an expanded clone; other rows omit it.

V gene	D gene	clone size	J gene	CDR3 protein	CDR3 DNA
TRBV7-9	TRBD2	many	TRBJ2-5	CASSFTSGGRETQYF	TGTGCCAGCAGCTTCACTAGCGGGGGGAGAGAGACCCAGTACTTC
TRBV7-9	.	.	TRBJ2-2	CASSLGTVNTGELFF	TGTGCCAGCAGCTTAGGGACGGTGAACACCGGGGAGCTGTTTTTT
TRBV20-1	TRBD2	once	TRBJ2-3	CSPLAGGANTQYF	TGCAGTCCACTAGCGGGAGGGGCCAATACGCAGTATTTT
TRBV7-8	TRBD2	.	TRBJ2-1	CASSTLAASSYNEQFF	TGTGCCAGCAGCACGCTAGCGGCAAGCTCCTACAATGAGCAGTTCTTC
TRBV9	TRBD2	.	TRBJ2-1	CASSPRVAGGPDTQGISYNEQFF	TGTGCCAGCAGCCCCCGGGTAGCGGGGGGGCCAGATACGCAGGGGATTTCCTACAATGAGCAGTTCTTC
TRBV19	.	many	TRBJ1-2	CASSPSQSLTYGYTF	TGTGCCAGTAGTCCATCTCAGTCCCTGACTTATGGCTACACCTTC
TRBV15	.	.	TRBJ2-1	CATSPGTRVGEHEQFF	TGTGCCACCAGCCCCGGGACAAGGGTCGGGGAGCATGAGCAGTTCTTC
TRBV30	TRBD1	few	TRBJ2-2	CAWRGTGNTGELFF	TGTGCCTGGAGAGGGACAGGGAACACCGGGGAGCTGTTTTTT
TRBV11-3	.	.	TRBJ2-5	CASSLNSGQETQYF	TGTGCCAGCAGCTTGAATAGCGGCCAAGAGACCCAGTACTTC
TRBV4-2	.	.	TRBJ1-2	CASSQGLPGNNGYTF	TGTGCCAGCAGCCAAGGACTTCCGGGGAACAATGGCTACACCTTC
TRBV12-3/TRBV12-4	TRBD1	.	TRBJ2-3	CASSIGQVPDTQYF	TGTGCCAGCAGTATAGGACAGGTCCCAGATACGCAGTATTTT
TRBV9	.	few	TRBJ2-3	CASSVARYLGTDTQYF	TGTGCCAGCAGCGTAGCGAGGTACCTCGGCACAGATACGCAGTATTTT
TRBV7-2	TRBD1	.	TRBJ2-2	CASRSGTGVDLMNTGELFF	TGTGCCAGCAGATCCGGGACAGGGGTAGACCTGATGAACACCGGGGAGCTGTTTTTT
TRBV7-6	TRBD2	few	TRBJ2-7	CASSSIAGTSGANSVEQYF	TGTGCCAGCAGCTCCATAGCGGGGACTAGCGGGGCAAACTCCGTCGAGCAGTACTTC
TRBV5-1	.	.	TRBJ2-7	CASSEQVSDEQYF	TGCGCCAGCAGTGAGCAGGTTTCTGACGAGCAGTACTTC
TRBV19	.	.	TRBJ2-7	CASSMTPSYEQYF	TGTGCCAGTAGTATGACCCCCTCCTACGAGCAGTACTTC
TRBV25-1	.	.	TRBJ2-5	CASGKLVRLTQETQYF	TGTGCCAGCGGGAAGCTTGTCAGGCTGACCCAAGAGACCCAGTACTTC